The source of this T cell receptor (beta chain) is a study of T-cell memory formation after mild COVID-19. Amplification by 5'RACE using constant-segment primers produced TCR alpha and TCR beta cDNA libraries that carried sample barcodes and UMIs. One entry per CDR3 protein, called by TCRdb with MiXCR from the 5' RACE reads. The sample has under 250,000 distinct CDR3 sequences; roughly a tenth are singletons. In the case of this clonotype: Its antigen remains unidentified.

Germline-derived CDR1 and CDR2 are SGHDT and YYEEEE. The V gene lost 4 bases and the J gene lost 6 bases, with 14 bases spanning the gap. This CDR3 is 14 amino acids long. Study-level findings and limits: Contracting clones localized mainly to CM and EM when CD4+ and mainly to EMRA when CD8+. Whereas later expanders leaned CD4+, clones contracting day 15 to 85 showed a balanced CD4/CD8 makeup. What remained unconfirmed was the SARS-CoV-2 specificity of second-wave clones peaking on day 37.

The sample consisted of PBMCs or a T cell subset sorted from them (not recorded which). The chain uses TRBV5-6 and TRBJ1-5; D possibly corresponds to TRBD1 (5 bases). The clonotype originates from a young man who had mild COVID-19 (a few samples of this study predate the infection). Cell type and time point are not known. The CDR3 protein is CASSAGWGPQPQHF. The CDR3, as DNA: TGTGCCAGCAGCGCGGGCTGGGGACCTCAGCCCCAGCATTTT.